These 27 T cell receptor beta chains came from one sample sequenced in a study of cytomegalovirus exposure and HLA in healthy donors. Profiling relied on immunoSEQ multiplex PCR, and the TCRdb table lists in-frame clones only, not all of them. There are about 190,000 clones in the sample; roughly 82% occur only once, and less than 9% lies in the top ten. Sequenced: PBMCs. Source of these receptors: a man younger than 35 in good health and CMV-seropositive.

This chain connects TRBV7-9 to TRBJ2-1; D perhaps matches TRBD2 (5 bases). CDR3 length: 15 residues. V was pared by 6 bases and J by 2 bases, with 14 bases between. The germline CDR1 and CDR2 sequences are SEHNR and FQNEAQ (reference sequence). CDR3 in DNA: TGTGCCAGCAGTCTGAGCGGAGGCACCTACAATGAGCAGTTCTTC. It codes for CASSLSGGTYNEQFF. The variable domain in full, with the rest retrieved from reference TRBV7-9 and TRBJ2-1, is DTGVSQNPRHKITKRGQNVTFRCDPISEHNRLYWYRQTLGQGPEFLTYFQNEAQLEKSRLLSDRFSAERPKGSFSTLEIQRTEQGDSAMYLCASSLSGGTYNEQFFGPGTRLTVL.

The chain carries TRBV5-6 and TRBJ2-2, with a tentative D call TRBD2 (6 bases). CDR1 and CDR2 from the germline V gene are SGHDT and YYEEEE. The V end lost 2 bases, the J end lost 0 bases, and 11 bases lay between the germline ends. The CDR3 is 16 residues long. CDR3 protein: CASSFFSGANTGELFF. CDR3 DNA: TGTGCCAGCAGCTTCTTCTCGGGAGCGAACACCGGGGAGCTGTTTTTT.

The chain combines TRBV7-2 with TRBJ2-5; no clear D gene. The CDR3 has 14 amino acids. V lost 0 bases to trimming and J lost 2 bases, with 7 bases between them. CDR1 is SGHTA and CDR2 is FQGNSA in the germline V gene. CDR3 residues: CASSLANRQETQYF. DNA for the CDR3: TGTGCCAGCAGCTTAGCGAACAGACAAGAGACCCAGTACTTC.

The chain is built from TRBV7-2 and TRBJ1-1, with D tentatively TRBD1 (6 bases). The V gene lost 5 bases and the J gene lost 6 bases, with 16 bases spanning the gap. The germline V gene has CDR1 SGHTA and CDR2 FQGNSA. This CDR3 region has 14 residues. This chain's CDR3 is CASSPIGGASEAFF. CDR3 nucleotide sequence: TGTGCCAGCAGCCCTATTGGGGGGGCATCTGAAGCTTTCTTT.

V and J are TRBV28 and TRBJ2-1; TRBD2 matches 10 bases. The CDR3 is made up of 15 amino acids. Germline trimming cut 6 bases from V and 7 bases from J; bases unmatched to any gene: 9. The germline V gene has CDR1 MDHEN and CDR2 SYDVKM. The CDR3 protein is CASSLTSGIVNEQFF. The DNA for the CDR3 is TGTGCCAGCAGCCTTACTAGCGGGATAGTAAATGAGCAGTTCTTC.

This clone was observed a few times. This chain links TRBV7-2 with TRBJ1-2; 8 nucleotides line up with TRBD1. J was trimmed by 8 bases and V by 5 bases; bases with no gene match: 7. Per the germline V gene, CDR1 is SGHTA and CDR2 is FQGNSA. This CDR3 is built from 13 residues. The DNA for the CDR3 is TGTGCCAGCAGCCTGGACAGGGTCGGCGGCTACACCTTC. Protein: CASSLDRVGGYTF.

The CDR3 nucleotides read TGTGCCAGCAGCTTGGAGCCAGCGGGAGGGTACGAGCAGTACTTC. It codes for CASSLEPAGGYEQYF. This chain connects TRBV5-4 to TRBJ2-7; 10 nucleotides line up with TRBD2. V lost 0 bases to trimming and J lost 4 bases; unmatched junction nucleotides: 4. There are 15 residues in the CDR3. Germline V gene lookup returns CDR1 SGHNT and CDR2 YYREEE (reference sequence).

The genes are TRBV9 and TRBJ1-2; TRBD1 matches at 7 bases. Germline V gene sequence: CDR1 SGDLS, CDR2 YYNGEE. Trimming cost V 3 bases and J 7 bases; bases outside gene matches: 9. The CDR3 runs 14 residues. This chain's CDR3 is CASSARQGQGGYTF. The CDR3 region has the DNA TGTGCCAGCAGCGCCAGACAGGGCCAGGGTGGCTACACCTTC.

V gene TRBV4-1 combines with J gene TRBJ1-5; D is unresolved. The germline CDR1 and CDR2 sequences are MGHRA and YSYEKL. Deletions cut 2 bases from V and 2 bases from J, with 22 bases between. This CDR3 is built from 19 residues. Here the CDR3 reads CASSQTLLAGGRGNQPQHF. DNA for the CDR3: TGCGCCAGCAGCCAAACCCTTCTGGCAGGAGGTAGGGGCAATCAGCCCCAGCATTTT.

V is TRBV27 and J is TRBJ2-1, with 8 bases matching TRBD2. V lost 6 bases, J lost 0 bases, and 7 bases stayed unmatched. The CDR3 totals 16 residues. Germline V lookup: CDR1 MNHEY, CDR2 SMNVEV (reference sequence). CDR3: CASSSTSGVSYNEQFF. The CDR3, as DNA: TGTGCCAGCAGCTCCACTAGCGGAGTCTCCTACAATGAGCAGTTCTTC.

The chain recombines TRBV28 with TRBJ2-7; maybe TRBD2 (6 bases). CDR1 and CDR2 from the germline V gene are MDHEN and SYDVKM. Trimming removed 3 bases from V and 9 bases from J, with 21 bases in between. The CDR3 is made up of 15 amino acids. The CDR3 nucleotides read TGTGCCAGCAGTTTCCCCTGGGACCCCCCGGGGGTGCAGTACTTC. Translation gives CASSFPWDPPGVQYF.

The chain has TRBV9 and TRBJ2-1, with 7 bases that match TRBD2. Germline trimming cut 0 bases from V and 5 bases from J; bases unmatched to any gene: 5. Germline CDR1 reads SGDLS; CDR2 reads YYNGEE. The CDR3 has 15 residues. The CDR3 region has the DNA TGTGCCAGCAGCGTAGGGGGCGGGGGAAACAATGAGCAGTTCTTC. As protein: CASSVGGGGNNEQFF.

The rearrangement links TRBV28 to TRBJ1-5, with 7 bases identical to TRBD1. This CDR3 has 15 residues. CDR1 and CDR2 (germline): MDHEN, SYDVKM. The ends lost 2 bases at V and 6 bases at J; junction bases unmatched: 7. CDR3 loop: CASSLDRVLGQPQHF. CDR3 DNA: TGTGCCAGCAGTTTAGACAGGGTCCTGGGTCAGCCCCAGCATTTT.

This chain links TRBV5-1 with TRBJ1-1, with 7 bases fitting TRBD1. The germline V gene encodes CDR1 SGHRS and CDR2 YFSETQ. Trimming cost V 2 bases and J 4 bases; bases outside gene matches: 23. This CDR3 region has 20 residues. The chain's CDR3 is CASSFGERGGWRRTGTEAFF. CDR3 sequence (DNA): TGCGCCAGCAGCTTTGGAGAGAGAGGGGGCTGGAGACGAACGGGCACTGAAGCTTTCTTT.

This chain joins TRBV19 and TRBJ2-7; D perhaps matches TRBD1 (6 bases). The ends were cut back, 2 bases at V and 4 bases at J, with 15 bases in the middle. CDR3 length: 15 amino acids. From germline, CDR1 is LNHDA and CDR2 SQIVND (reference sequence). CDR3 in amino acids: CASSIPGVPPYEQYF. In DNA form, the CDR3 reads TGTGCCAGTAGTATACCAGGGGTCCCTCCTTACGAGCAGTACTTC.

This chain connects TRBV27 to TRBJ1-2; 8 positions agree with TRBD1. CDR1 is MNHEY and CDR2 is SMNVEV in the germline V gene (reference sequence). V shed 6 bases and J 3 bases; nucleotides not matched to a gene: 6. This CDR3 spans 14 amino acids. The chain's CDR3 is CASRARGPDYGYTF. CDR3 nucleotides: TGTGCCAGCAGAGCCAGGGGGCCGGACTATGGCTACACCTTC.

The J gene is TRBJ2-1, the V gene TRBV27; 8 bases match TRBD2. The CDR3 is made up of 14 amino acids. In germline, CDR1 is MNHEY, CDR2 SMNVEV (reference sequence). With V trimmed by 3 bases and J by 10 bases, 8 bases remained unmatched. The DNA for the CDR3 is TGTGCCAGCAGTTTGTCCCTAGCGGGTGGGGAGCAGTTCTTC. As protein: CASSLSLAGGEQFF.

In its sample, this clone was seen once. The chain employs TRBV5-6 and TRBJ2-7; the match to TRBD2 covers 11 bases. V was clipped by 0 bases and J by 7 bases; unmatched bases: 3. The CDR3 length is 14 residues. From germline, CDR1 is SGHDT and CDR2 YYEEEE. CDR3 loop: CASSLGLAGREQYF. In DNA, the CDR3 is TGTGCCAGCAGCTTGGGACTAGCGGGACGTGAGCAGTACTTC.

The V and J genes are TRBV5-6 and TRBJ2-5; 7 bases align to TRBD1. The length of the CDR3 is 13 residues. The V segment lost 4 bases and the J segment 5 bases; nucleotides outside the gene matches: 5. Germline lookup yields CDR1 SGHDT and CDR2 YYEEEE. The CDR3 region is CASSQRGRETQYF. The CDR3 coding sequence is TGTGCCAGCAGCCAGAGGGGGCGGGAGACCCAGTACTTC.

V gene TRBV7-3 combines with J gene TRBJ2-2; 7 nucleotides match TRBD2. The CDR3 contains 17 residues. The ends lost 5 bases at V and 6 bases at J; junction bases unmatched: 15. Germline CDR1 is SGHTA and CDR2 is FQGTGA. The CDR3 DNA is TGTGCCAGCAGCCCATTAGGGGCGGGAGCCAACCCCGGGGAGCTGTTTTTT. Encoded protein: CASSPLGAGANPGELFF. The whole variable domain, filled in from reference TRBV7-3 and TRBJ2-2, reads GAGVSQTPSNKVTEKGKYVELRCDPISGHTALYWYRQSLGQGPEFLIYFQGTGAADDSGLPNDRFFAVRPEGSVSTLKIQRTERGDSAVYLCASSPLGAGANPGELFFGEGSRLTVL.

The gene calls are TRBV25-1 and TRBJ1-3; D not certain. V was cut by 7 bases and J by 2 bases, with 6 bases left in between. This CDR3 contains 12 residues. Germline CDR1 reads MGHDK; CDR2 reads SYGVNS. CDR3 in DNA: TGTGCCAGCAACAGCCCTGGAAACACCATATATTTT. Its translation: CASNSPGNTIYF.

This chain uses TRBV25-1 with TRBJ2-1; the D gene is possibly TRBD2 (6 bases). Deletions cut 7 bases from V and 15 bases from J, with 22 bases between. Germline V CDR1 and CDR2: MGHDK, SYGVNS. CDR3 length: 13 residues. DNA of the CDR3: TGTGCCAGCACACCCCCCGGACTACCTCGGGCGTTCTTC. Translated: CASTPPGLPRAFF. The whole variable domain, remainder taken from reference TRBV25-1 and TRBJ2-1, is EADIYQTPRYLVIGTGKKITLECSQTMGHDKMYWYQQDPGMELHLIHYSYGVNSTEKGDLSSESTVSRIRTEHFPLTLESARPSHTSQYLCASTPPGLPRAFFGPGTRLTVL.

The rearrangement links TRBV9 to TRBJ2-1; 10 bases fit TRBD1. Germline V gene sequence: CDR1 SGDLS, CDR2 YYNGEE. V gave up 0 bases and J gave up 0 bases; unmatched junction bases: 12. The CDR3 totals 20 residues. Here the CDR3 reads CASSVVAWDRGLSSYNEQFF. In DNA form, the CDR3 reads TGTGCCAGCAGCGTAGTAGCCTGGGACAGGGGATTGAGCTCCTACAATGAGCAGTTCTTC.

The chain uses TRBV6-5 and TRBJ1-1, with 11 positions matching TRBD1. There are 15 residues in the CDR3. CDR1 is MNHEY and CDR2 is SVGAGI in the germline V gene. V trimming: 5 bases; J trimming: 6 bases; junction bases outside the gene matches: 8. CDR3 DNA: TGTGCCAGCAGTCCATCTCCGGGACAGGGGGCTGAAGCTTTCTTT. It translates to CASSPSPGQGAEAFF.

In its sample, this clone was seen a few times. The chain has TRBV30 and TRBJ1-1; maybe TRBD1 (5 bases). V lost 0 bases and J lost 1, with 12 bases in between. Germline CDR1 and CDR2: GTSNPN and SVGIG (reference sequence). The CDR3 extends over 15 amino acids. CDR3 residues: CAWSVWGSENTEAFF. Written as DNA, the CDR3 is TGTGCCTGGAGTGTATGGGGCTCGGAGAACACTGAAGCTTTCTTT.

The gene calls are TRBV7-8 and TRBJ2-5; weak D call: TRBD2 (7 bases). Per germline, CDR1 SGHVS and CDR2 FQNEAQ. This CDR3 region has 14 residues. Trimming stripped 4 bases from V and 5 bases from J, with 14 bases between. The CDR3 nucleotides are TGTGCCAGCAGCTCGGGGGGCCCCCAGGAGACCCAGTACTTC. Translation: CASSSGGPQETQYF.

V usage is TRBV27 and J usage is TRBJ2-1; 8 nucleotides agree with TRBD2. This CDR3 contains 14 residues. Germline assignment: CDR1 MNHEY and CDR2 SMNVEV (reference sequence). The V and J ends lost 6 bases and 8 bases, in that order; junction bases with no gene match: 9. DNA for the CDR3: TGTGCCAGCAGCCCTGGGACTAGTTTAGATGAGCAGTTCTTC. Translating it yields CASSPGTSLDEQFF.